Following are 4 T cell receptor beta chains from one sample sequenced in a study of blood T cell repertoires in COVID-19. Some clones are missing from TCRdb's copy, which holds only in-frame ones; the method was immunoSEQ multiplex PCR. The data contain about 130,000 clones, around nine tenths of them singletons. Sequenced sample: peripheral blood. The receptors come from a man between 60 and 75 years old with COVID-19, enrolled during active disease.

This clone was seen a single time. The CDR3 DNA sequence: TGTGCCAGCAGCTTAGCCAGACAGCCCGGAAACACCATATATTTT. Translated, it gives CASSLARQPGNTIYF. The chain employs TRBV7-2 and TRBJ1-3, with D maybe TRBD1 (5 bases). Germline lookup yields CDR1 SGHTA and CDR2 FQGNSA. The CDR3 totals 15 residues. The V gene lost 0 bases and the J gene lost 4 bases, with 10 bases spanning the gap.

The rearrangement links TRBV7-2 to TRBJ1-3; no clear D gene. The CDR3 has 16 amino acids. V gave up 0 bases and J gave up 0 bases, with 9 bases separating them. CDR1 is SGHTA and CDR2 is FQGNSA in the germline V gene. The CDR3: CASSLAGVTSGNTIYF. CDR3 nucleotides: TGTGCCAGCAGCTTAGCCGGGGTAACCTCTGGAAACACCATATATTTT.

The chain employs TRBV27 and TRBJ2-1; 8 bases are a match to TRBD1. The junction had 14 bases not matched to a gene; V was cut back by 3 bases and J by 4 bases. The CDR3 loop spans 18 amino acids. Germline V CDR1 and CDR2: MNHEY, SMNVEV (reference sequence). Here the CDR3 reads CASSFSFPGQGRYNEQFF. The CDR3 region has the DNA TGTGCCAGCAGTTTTTCTTTCCCCGGACAGGGACGTTACAATGAGCAGTTCTTC.

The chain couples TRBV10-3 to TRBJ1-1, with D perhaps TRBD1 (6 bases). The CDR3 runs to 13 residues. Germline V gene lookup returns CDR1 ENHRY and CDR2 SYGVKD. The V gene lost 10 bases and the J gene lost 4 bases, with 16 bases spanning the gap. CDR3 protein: CANKGEGSTEAFF. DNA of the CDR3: TGTGCCAACAAGGGGGAGGGTAGCACTGAAGCTTTCTTT.